The sequence of this T cell receptor beta chain was determined in a study of human T cells and chemical hapten exposure. The overall study: Epicutaneous patch tests delivered 0.01% DPC to the upper back, with evaluation at 6 days. TCR yields per sample varied, mainly owing to small pooled library volume differences.

Indicated time point: pre-sensitization, week 0. Sample treatment: therapeutic diphenylcyclopropenone sensitization with weekly scalp DPC. The sample holds many counts of this clonotype. CDR3 length: 14 residues. The germline V gene has CDR1 MNHEY and CDR2 SMNVEV (reference sequence). Trimming removed 3 bases at V and 5 bases at J, with 11 bases between. TCRdb reprocessed the RACE reads with MiXCR, giving one entry per CDR3 protein. Among roughly 380,000 distinct CDR3 sequences, about 5.1% were seen once, and the ten largest hold 2% to 3%. The chain employs TRBV27 and TRBJ1-5; TRBD1 is a possible D gene (6 bases). Sequenced material: whole blood, taken in connection with sensitization to the hapten diphenylcyclopropenone (DPC). This receptor was identified in a woman aged 45-59 years with alopecia areata. Some clones in this sample may be carry-over from other donors' samples. CDR3 in amino acids: CASSLGGRDQPQHF. In DNA, the CDR3 is TGTGCCAGCAGTTTGGGGGGGCGAGATCAGCCCCAGCATTTT.